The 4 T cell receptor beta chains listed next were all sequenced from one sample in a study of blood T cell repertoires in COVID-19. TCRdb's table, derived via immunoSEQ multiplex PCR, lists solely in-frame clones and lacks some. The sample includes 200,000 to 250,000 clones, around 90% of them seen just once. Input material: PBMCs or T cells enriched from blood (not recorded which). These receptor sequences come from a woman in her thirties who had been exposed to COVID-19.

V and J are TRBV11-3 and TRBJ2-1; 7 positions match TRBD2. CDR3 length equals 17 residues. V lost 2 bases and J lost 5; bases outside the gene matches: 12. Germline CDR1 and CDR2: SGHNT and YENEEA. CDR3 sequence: CASSLRRPGLPNNEQFF. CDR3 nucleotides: TGTGCCAGCAGCTTACGCCGGCCGGGACTACCCAACAATGAGCAGTTCTTC.

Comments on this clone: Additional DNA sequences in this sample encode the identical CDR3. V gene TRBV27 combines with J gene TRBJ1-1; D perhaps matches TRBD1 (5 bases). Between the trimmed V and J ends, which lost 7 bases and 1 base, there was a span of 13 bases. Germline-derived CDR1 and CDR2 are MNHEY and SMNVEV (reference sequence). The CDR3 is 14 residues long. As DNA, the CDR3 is TGTGCCAGCACCCGGGGGGTTGGGAACACTGAAGCTTTCTTT. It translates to CASTRGVGNTEAFF.

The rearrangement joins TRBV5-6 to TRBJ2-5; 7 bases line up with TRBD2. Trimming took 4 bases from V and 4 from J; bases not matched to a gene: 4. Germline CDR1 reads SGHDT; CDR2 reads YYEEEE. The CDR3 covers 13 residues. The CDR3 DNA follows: TGTGCCAGCAGCCCAACTAGCGTAGAGACCCAGTACTTC. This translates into CASSPTSVETQYF.

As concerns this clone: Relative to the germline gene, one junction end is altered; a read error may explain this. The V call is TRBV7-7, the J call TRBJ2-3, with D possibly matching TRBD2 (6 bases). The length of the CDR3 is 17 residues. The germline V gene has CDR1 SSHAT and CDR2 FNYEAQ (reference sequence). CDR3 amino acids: CASSLGGGDPSTDTQYF. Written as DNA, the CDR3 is TGTGCTAGCAGCTTGGGAGGAGGGGACCCTAGCACAGATACGCAGTATTTT.